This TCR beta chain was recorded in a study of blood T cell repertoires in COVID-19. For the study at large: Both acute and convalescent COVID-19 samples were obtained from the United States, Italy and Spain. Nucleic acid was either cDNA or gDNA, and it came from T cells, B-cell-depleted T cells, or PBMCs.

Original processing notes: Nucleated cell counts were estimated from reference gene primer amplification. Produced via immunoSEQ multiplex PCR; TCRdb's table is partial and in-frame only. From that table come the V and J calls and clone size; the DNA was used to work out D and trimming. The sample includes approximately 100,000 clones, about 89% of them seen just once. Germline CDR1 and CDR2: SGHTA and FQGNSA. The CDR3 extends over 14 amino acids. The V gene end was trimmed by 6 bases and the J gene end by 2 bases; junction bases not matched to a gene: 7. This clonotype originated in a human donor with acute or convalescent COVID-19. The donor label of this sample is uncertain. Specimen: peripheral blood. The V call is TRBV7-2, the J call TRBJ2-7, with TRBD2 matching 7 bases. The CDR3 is CASRPAGSPYEQYF. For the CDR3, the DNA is TGTGCCAGCAGGCCAGCGGGATCACCCTACGAGCAGTACTTC.